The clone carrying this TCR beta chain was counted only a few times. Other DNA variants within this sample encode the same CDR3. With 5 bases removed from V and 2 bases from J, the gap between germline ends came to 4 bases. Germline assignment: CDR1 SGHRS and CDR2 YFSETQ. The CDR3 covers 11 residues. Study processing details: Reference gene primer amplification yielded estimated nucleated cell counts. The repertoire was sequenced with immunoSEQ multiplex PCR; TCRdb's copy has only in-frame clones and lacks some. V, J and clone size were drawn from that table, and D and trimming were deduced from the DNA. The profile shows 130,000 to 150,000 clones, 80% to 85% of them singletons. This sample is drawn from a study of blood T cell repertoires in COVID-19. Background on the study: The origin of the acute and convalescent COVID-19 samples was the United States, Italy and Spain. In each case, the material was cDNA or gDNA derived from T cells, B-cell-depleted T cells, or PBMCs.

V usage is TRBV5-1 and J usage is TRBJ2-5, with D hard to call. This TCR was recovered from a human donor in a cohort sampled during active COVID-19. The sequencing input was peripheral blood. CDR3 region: CASSLQETQYF. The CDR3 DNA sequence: TGCGCCAGCAGTTTACAAGAGACCCAGTACTTC.